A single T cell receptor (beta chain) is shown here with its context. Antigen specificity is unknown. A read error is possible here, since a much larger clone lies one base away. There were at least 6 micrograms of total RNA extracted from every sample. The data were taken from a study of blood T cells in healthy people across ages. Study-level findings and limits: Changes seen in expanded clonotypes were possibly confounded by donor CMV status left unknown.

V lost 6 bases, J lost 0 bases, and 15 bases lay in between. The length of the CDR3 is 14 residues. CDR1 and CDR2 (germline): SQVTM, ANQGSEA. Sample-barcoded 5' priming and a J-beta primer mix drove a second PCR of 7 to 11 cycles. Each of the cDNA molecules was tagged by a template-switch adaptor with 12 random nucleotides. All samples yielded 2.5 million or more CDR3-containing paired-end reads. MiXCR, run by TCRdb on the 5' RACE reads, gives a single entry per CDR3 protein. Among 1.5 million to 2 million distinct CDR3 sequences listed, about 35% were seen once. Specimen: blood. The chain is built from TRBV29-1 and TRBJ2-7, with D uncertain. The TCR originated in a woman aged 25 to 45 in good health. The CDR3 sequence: CSVHPYLGSYEQYF. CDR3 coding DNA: TGCAGCGTCCATCCATACCTAGGCTCCTACGAGCAGTACTTC.